Detailed here is one TCR beta chain. The germline CDR1 and CDR2 sequences are MNHEY and SVGAGI. Trimming pared 6 bases from V and 5 bases from J, leaving 18 bases between. The CDR3 loop spans 15 amino acids. Researchers ran immunoSEQ v3.0 at survey level. The repertoire was sequenced with immunoSEQ multiplex PCR; TCRdb's copy has only in-frame clones and lacks some. The sample carries over 30,000 clones, about 97% recorded once. The sample comes from a study of long-term antiretroviral therapy in people with HIV. The sequence derives from a man aged 30 to 39 with HIV. The sample was unsorted PBMCs, taken 6.9 years after starting antiretroviral therapy. The chain is built from TRBV6-5 and TRBJ2-3, with D possibly TRBD2 on 6 matching bases. In DNA form, the CDR3 reads TGTGCCAGCAGAATGGGCCCGGGAGTAGTAGATACGCAGTATTTT. Residues: CASRMGPGVVDTQYF.